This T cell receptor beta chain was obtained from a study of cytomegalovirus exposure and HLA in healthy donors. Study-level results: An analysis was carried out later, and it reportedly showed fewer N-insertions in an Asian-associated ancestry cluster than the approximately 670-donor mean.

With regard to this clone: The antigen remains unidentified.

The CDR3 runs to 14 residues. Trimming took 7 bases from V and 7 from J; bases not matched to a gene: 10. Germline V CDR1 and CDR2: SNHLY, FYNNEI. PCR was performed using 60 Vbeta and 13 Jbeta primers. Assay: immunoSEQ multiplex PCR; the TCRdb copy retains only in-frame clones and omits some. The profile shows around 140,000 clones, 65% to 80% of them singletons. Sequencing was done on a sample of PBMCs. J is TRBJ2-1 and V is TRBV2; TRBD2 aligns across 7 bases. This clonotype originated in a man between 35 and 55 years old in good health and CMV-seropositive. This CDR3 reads CASKASGKINEQFF. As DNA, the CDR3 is TGTGCCAGCAAGGCTAGCGGAAAAATAAATGAGCAGTTCTTC.